The rows below give T cell receptor beta chains drawn from one sample of a study of blood T cell repertoires in COVID-19. Using immunoSEQ multiplex PCR, the repertoire was profiled, and TCRdb retains in-frame clones only, with some absent. The table has roughly 200,000 clones, 85% to 90% seen once; the top ten hold 1.4% to 1.5%. The specimen sequenced was peripheral blood. These TCRs come from a young man with active or convalescent COVID-19. Both conserved end residues are part of each CDR3. A D gene is named only where the DNA matches it firmly. Some rows have no size entry. The others give once, few or many, or a class for an expanded clone.

V gene	J gene	CDR3 length	D gene	clone size	CDR3 DNA	CDR3 protein
TRBV14	TRBJ1-2	17	TRBD1	few	TGTGCCAGCAGCCAAGGACAGGGATTTGGGCCTAACTATGGCTACACCTTC	CASSQGQGFGPNYGYTF
TRBV28	TRBJ1-1	17	.	.	TGTGCCAGCACGATCTCTCAGGGGTGGTGGAGGAACACTGAAGCTTTCTTT	CASTISQGWWRNTEAFF
TRBV10-3	TRBJ2-1	15	TRBD2	.	TGTGCCATCAGTCCAGGGACTAGCGGGAGTGATGAGCAGTTCTTC	CAISPGTSGSDEQFF
TRBV2	TRBJ1-1	14	.	.	TGTGCCAGCAGCAGGACAGCCGTGAACACTGAAGCTTTCTTT	CASSRTAVNTEAFF
TRBV28	TRBJ2-6	18	.	.	TGTGCCAGCCAACCTCGCAGGGGCCCGGTGTCTGGGGCCAACGTCCTGACTTTC	CASQPRRGPVSGANVLTF
TRBV7-3	TRBJ2-1	13	TRBD1	.	TGTGCCAGCAGCTTAGGACAGGGCTATGAGCAGTTCTTC	CASSLGQGYEQFF
TRBV19	TRBJ2-1	14	TRBD1	.	TGTGCCAGTACTCCGGGACAGGGGTCCAATGAGCAGTTCTTC	CASTPGQGSNEQFF
TRBV6-2/TRBV6-3	TRBJ2-1	15	TRBD1	.	TGTGCCAGCAGTTCCCCGGACAGGGGGAACAATGAGCAGTTCTTC	CASSSPDRGNNEQFF
TRBV11-1	TRBJ2-1	13	.	.	TGTGCCAGCAGCTTTCACCGGGAGTATCCGCAGTTCTTC	CASSFHREYPQFF
TRBV6-5	TRBJ1-2	14	.	.	TGTGCCAGCATGGGGCTGTGGTTGCCTTATGGCTACACCTTC	CASMGLWLPYGYTF
TRBV19	TRBJ2-1	21	.	many	TGTGCCAGTAGGCTAACCCTAGGAGGTGGAGGTCTCCCCTACTCCTACAATGAGCAGTTCTTC	CASRLTLGGGGLPYSYNEQFF
TRBV10-3	TRBJ1-5	15	.	.	TGTGCCATCAGTAAGGCACAGGCGGACAATCAGCCCCAGCATTTT	CAISKAQADNQPQHF
TRBV5-1	TRBJ1-3	14	.	.	TGCGCCAGCAGCTTGGAGATAACAGGAAACACCATATATTTT	CASSLEITGNTIYF
TRBV5-4	TRBJ1-4	14	.	.	TGTGCCAGCAGCCTCGCGGCAACTAATGAAAAACTGTTTTTT	CASSLAATNEKLFF
TRBV19	TRBJ2-2	13	.	.	TGTGCCAGTACCATCGACAATCCCGGGGAGCTGTTTTTT	CASTIDNPGELFF
TRBV5-8	TRBJ1-1	18	.	.	TGTGCCAGCAGCTCCCAGCTCGGGGTGAGCTACATGAACACTGAAGCTTTCTTT	CASSSQLGVSYMNTEAFF
TRBV6-6	TRBJ2-6	14	TRBD2	.	TGTGCCAGCAGCCGGGGGGGCGAGGCCAACGTCCTGACTTTC	CASSRGGEANVLTF
TRBV6-5	TRBJ1-3	15	.	.	TGTGCCAGCAGTTACGGGCAGAACTCTGGAAACACCATATATTTT	CASSYGQNSGNTIYF
TRBV11-1	TRBJ1-3	16	TRBD1	.	TGTGCCAGCAGCGAATCCGGGACAGCCATTTTAAACACCATATATTTT	CASSESGTAILNTIYF
TRBV7-9	TRBJ1-1	14	.	.	TGTGCCAGCAGCGGCCCAGGGGAGAACACTGAAGCTTTCTTT	CASSGPGENTEAFF
TRBV9	TRBJ2-5	16	TRBD1	.	TGTGCCAGCAGCTCCCGCCCGGGACAGGGTGAGGAGACCCAGTACTTC	CASSSRPGQGEETQYF
TRBV5-6	TRBJ2-5	13	.	.	TGTGCCAGCAGCTTGGACGGGAGTGAGACCCAGTACTTC	CASSLDGSETQYF